The clone carrying this T cell receptor beta chain was recorded at least ten times. The antigen is unknown. Germline values: CDR1 SGDLS, CDR2 YYNGEE. V lost 0 bases, J lost 2 bases, and 10 bases lay in between. CDR3 size: 15 residues. These data belong to a study of early T cells in non-severe SARS-CoV-2 infection. As for the study in general: From unsorted whole blood, bulk RNA was sequenced, and the chains remained unpaired. General observations from the study: Sequences matched to VDJdb favored anti-spike CD8 responses, while private and CD4 specificities were missed.

Each single cDNA molecule received a unique molecular identifier. TCRdb reprocessed the 5' RACE reads via MiXCR and lists one record per CDR3 protein. The table lists tens of thousands of distinct CDR3 sequences, roughly 4.5% of them singletons. The chain couples TRBV9 to TRBJ2-3; possibly TRBD2 for D (5 bases). This clonotype originated in an adult who was a healthcare worker with PCR-confirmed SARS-CoV-2 infection or an uninfected control (not recorded which). The sequencing input was whole blood. The CDR3 DNA follows: TGTGCCAGCAGCGTAGATTTCGGGGTCACAGATACGCAGTATTTT. Its protein product is CASSVDFGVTDTQYF.